This TCR beta chain was obtained from a study of T cell changes during pregnancy in multiple sclerosis. V lost 2 bases, J lost 5 bases, and 7 bases lay in between. Per the germline V gene, CDR1 is WSHSY and CDR2 is SAAADI. The CDR3 extends over 13 amino acids. Data came from immunoSEQ multiplex PCR; TCRdb stores just in-frame clones and leaves some out. The sample yields about 66,000 clones, 90% to 95% seen once. This chain joins TRBV10-2 and TRBJ2-1; no firm D call. The TCR originated in a female donor with multiple sclerosis, enrolled in a pregnancy study. This sample comprised CD8+ T cells from peripheral blood mononuclear cells, obtained before pregnancy. For the CDR3, the DNA is TGCGCCAGCAGTGAGCGGGTAGACAATGAGCAGTTCTTC. Translation gives CASSERVDNEQFF.